The rows below give T cell receptor beta chains drawn from one sample of a study of T cells in Graves' hyperthyroidism and ophthalmopathy. TCRdb re-called the multiplex PCR reads through MiXCR, storing one row per CDR3 protein. The sample gives fewer than 450,000 distinct CDR3 sequences, about 15% of which show up once; 34% is in the top ten. The sequenced sample was blood. Receptors were obtained from a woman younger than 45 with Graves' hyperthyroidism that later progressed to Graves' ophthalmopathy. Both conserved end residues are part of each CDR3. A D gene is named only where the DNA matches it firmly. Some rows have no size entry. The others give once, few or many, or a class for an expanded clone.

>-|-|TRBJ2-1|TRBV29-1
TGCAGCGTTGAGTCTTTAGCGTGGACCTACAATGAGCAGTTCTTC
CSVESLAWTYNEQFF
>few|TRBD1|TRBJ2-3|TRBV19
TGTGCCAGTAGTCTCGGGACAGGGCTAGATACGCAGTATTTT
CASSLGTGLDTQYF
>many|-|TRBJ2-7|TRBV20-1
TGCAGTGCTAGAGATGATCCCTACGAGCAGTACTTC
CSARDDPYEQYF
>many|-|TRBJ1-2|TRBV28
TGTGCCAGCAGTCCTCCGACAGTCAACTATGGCTACACCTTC
CASSPPTVNYGYTF
>-|TRBD2|TRBJ2-1|TRBV7-2
TGTGCCAGCAGCTTAGAGGGCGGGAGGGCCGGCAATGAGCAGTTCTTC
CASSLEGGRAGNEQFF
>many|TRBD2|TRBJ2-1|TRBV10-3
TGTGCCATCAGTGAACCCGGTTCTAGCGGAAACAATGAGCAGTTCTTC
CAISEPGSSGNNEQFF
>once|TRBD1|TRBJ2-2|TRBV28
TGTGCCAGCAGTTCGGTCCGGGACAGAAAATACATACCGAACACCGGGGAGCTGTTTTTT
CASSSVRDRKYIPNTGELFF
>few|-|TRBJ1-1|TRBV28
TGTGCCAGCAGTCCTGGGACCGTCCCTGAAGCTTTCTTT
CASSPGTVPEAFF
>few|-|TRBJ2-1|TRBV19
TGTGCCAGTAGTCCCTGGACTCCCAGTGAGCAGTTCTTC
CASSPWTPSEQFF
>many|-|TRBJ1-1|TRBV2
TGTGCCAGCAGTGAAGGAGTAGGGGGTCGGATAGCTTTCTTT
CASSEGVGGRIAFF
>many|TRBD1|TRBJ2-7|TRBV24-1
TGTGCCACCAGTTCTACCGGGACAGGGAGAGACGAGCAGTACTTC
CATSSTGTGRDEQYF
>few|TRBD1|TRBJ1-5|TRBV11-3
TGTGCCAGCAGCTTAGAAGGGGGCCCGTCAAGGTATAGCAATCAGCCCCAGCATTTT
CASSLEGGPSRYSNQPQHF
>-|TRBD1|TRBJ2-5|TRBV4-1
TGCGCCAGCAGCCAAGATCGGTTAGGGGGCGAGACCCAGTACTTC
CASSQDRLGGETQYF
>many|-|TRBJ1-2|TRBV7-8
TGTGCCAGCAGCTTAGATGCCGCAGGTTCGGGTGGCTACACCTTC
CASSLDAAGSGGYTF
>many|-|TRBJ1-2|TRBV19
TGTGCCAGTAGTACCCTCCAGGGAGGCGGCTACACCTTC
CASSTLQGGGYTF
>many|-|TRBJ2-1|TRBV25-1
TGTGCCAGCAGTGAACTCATCAGTAGCTCCTACAATGAGCAGTTCTTC
CASSELISSSYNEQFF
>few|TRBD1|TRBJ2-7|TRBV30
TGTGCCACTTCGACGACAGGGAACCCGTACGAGCAGTACTTC
CATSTTGNPYEQYF
>many|TRBD1|TRBJ1-2|TRBV20-1
TGCAGTGCTAGAGAATGGGGCAGGGGGCCCTCTAACTATGGCTACACCTTC
CSAREWGRGPSNYGYTF
>-|TRBD2|TRBJ2-1|TRBV5-1
TGCGCCAGCAGCCCGGGAGCGGGAGGGGCCAATGAGCAGTTCTTC
CASSPGAGGANEQFF
>-|TRBD2|TRBJ2-7|TRBV4-1
TGCGCCAGCAGCTTTCGCGCAGGTAGGCGGGAGACTCTGCCCTACGAGCAGTACTTC
CASSFRAGRRETLPYEQYF
>few|TRBD1|TRBJ2-7|TRBV20-1
TGCAGTGCTAGTGAACCGGACAGGGTCTCCGAGCAGTACTTC
CSASEPDRVSEQYF
>many|-|TRBJ1-1|TRBV7-8
TGTGCCAGCAGCTTAGAAGTAGCACAGTTAGACATGAACACTGAAGCTTTCTTT
CASSLEVAQLDMNTEAFF
>many|-|TRBJ1-1|TRBV20-1
TGCAGTGCTAGAAACAGGGAGGTAGGGACTGAAGCTTTCTTT
CSARNREVGTEAFF
>many|-|TRBJ1-2|TRBV6-5
TGTGCCAGCAGTTCCTTGTCATCCAGGGTACAGGATGGCTACACCTTC
CASSSLSSRVQDGYTF
>few|-|TRBJ1-5|TRBV19
TGTGCCAGTAGTGCGACAGGTTATAGCAATCAGCCCCAGCATTTT
CASSATGYSNQPQHF
>many|-|TRBJ1-2|TRBV20-1
TGCAGTGCTAGCGCCAGCATCTATGGCTACACCTTC
CSASASIYGYTF
>many|TRBD1|TRBJ1-2|TRBV15
TGTGCCACCAGCGGCAGTACAGGGGGTTGGGACTATGGCTACACCTTC
CATSGSTGGWDYGYTF
>-|-|TRBJ2-3|TRBV11-2
TGTGCCAGCAGCTTAGATTGGGGGGTACAAGATACGCAGTATTTT
CASSLDWGVQDTQYF
>many|-|TRBJ2-3|TRBV2
TGTGCCAGCAGTGTCCAAGGCCCGGATACGCAGTATTTT
CASSVQGPDTQYF
>many|TRBD2|TRBJ2-5|TRBV27
TGTGCCAGCAGTTGGGGAGGGGTGGGAGAGACCCAGTACTTC
CASSWGGVGETQYF
>once|-|TRBJ2-1|TRBV24-1
TGTGCCACCAGTGATTGGGTGCCGGGGAATGAGCAGTTCTTC
CATSDWVPGNEQFF
>many|-|TRBJ2-2|TRBV5-8
TGTGCCAGCAGCCCCCCGTTGGGAAAAACCGGGGAGCTGTTTTTT
CASSPPLGKTGELFF
>few|-|TRBJ2-3|TRBV4-2
TGTGCCAGCAGCGGGGAGATTGAGCTGGAAACCTTCCGAAGCACAGATACGCAGTATTTT
CASSGEIELETFRSTDTQYF
>many|-|TRBJ1-2|TRBV15
TGTGCCACCAGCAGAGCTCGGAACTATGGCTACACCTTC
CATSRARNYGYTF
>few|-|TRBJ2-1|TRBV20-1
TGCAGTGCTAGAGATCGGGGTCGGGCCAATGAGCAGTTCTTC
CSARDRGRANEQFF
>few|-|TRBJ2-3|TRBV3-1
TGTGCCAGCAGACCCGGGAGCACAGATACGCAGTATTTT
CASRPGSTDTQYF
>-|TRBD1|TRBJ1-1|TRBV19
TGTGCCAGTACCAGGACAGGGGCCACTGAAGCTTTCTTT
CASTRTGATEAFF
>few|-|TRBJ1-1|TRBV20-1
TGCAGTGCTGGAGAGATAAGGGGGGATACTGAAGCTTTCTTT
CSAGEIRGDTEAFF
>-|TRBD2|TRBJ2-1|TRBV3-1
TGTGCCAGCAGCCAAGATGCTAGCGGGGCCAATGAGCAGTTCTTC
CASSQDASGANEQFF
>many|-|TRBJ1-5|TRBV30
TGTGCCTGGAGTGTAGGGGTCAATCAGCCCCAGCATTTT
CAWSVGVNQPQHF
>many|TRBD1|TRBJ1-5|TRBV19
TGTGCCAGTAGTATAACCGGGACAGTCTATAGCAATCAGCCCCAGCATTTT
CASSITGTVYSNQPQHF
>few|TRBD2|TRBJ2-5|TRBV7-9
TGTGCCAGCAGCTTAAGGACTAGCGAAGAGACCCAGTACTTC
CASSLRTSEETQYF
>many|TRBD2|TRBJ2-3|TRBV7-6
TGTGCCAGCAGCTTAGTCGCTAGCGGTTGGGACACAGATACGCAGTATTTT
CASSLVASGWDTDTQYF
>-|-|TRBJ1-1|TRBV3-1
TGTGCCAGCAGCCAAGACCGCGGGATACACACTGAAGCTTTCTTT
CASSQDRGIHTEAFF
>many|-|TRBJ1-1|TRBV24-1
TGTGCCACCCAACGGGGCTTCGAGACTGAAGCTTTCTTT
CATQRGFETEAFF
>few|-|TRBJ1-1|TRBV5-1
TGCGCCAGCAAGCAGGGTGGTTGGAACACTGAAGCTTTCTTT
CASKQGGWNTEAFF
>-|-|TRBJ1-1|TRBV19
TGTGCCAGTAGTCATGGATACCTTGGCACTGAAGCTTTCTTT
CASSHGYLGTEAFF
>many|-|TRBJ2-3|TRBV6-1
TGTGCCAGCAACCTTTTTAGAGAATCCCTGACAGATACGCAGTATTTT
CASNLFRESLTDTQYF
>many|-|TRBJ1-1|TRBV20-1
TGCAGTGCTAGAGATGGGGTCTTAGCTTTCTTT
CSARDGVLAFF
>few|-|TRBJ2-2|TRBV19
TGTGCCAGTAGTATAGGTGTCGCCGGGGAGCTGTTTTTT
CASSIGVAGELFF
>-|-|TRBJ1-3|TRBV7-6
TGTGCCAGCAGTCGCACCCCGGGACGCCGTGACGACACCATATATTTT
CASSRTPGRRDDTIYF